The clone carrying this T cell receptor (beta chain) was seen only a few times. A much more abundant neighbour one base away suggests this may be a read error. Trimming took 3 bases from V and 2 from J, leaving 11 bases between them. The CDR3 is 15 amino acids. Germline-derived CDR1 and CDR2 are LNHDA and SQIVND (reference sequence). Several immunoSEQ 96-well plates shared each subset's DNA, each plate a replicate. Sequenced by immunoSEQ multiplex PCR; TCRdb stores in-frame clones only, minus some. The sample lists about 120,000 clones, roughly 70% seen once, with 24% in the top ten. The data are from a study of shared clonotypes between healthy human individuals.

The sample consisted of memory CD8+ T cells sorted from blood. Subset here: CD45RO+ cells pooled with CCR7-negative TemRA cells. The gene calls are TRBV19 and TRBJ1-5; D uncertain. This clonotype was sampled from a woman in her 30s in good health. CDR3 coding DNA: TGTGCCAGTAGTATTTGGCAGGTGGGCAATCAGCCCCAGCATTTT. It codes for CASSIWQVGNQPQHF.